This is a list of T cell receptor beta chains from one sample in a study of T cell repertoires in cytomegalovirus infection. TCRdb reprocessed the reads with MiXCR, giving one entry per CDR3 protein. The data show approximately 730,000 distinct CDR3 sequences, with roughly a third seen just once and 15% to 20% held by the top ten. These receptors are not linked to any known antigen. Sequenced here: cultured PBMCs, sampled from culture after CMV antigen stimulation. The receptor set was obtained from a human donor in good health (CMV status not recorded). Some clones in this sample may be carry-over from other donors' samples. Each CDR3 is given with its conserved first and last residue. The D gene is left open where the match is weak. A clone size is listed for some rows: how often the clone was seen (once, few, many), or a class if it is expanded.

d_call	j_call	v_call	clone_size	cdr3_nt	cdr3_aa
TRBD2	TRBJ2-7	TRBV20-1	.	TGCAGTGCGACGAAAACCGGGACTAGATCCCCCGAGCAGTACTTC	CSATKTGTRSPEQYF
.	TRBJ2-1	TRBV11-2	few	TGTGCCAGCAGCTTGACCCGCTGGCCCAGCAATGAGCAGTTCTTC	CASSLTRWPSNEQFF
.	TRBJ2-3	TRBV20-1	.	TGCAGTTCAGGTCCCAATCACTTTCAAGATACGCAGTATTTT	CSSGPNHFQDTQYF
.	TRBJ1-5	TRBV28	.	TGTGCCACCCAAATTGGACAGTATAGCAATCAGCCCCAGCATTTT	CATQIGQYSNQPQHF
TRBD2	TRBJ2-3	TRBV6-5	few	TGTGCCAGCAGTAAAACTAGCGGGAGGGAAGATACGCAGTATTTT	CASSKTSGREDTQYF
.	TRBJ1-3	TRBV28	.	TGTGCCAGCAGTCCCCAGGGCCGGGGGCAGGCTGGAAACACCATATATTTT	CASSPQGRGQAGNTIYF
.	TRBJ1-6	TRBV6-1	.	TGTGCCAGCAGTGAAGTTGGGAATTCACCCCTCCACTTT	CASSEVGNSPLHF
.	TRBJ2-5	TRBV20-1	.	TGCAGTGCTAGAGTAGAATACGAGACCCAGTACTTC	CSARVEYETQYF
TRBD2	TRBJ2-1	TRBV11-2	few	TGTGCCAGCAGCTTAGTTCCGCGAGGATCTATCTCTATAGCGGGCCCCCGTGACAATGAGCAGTTCTTC	CASSLVPRGSISIAGPRDNEQFF
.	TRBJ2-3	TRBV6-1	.	TGTGCCAGCAGTGATCCTAGAGGGGCAGATACGCAGTATTTT	CASSDPRGADTQYF
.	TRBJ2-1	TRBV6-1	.	TGTGCCAGCAGCCTGAAACCTCGTGAAGCCTACAATGAGCAGTTCTTC	CASSLKPREAYNEQFF
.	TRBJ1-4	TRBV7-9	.	TGTGCCAGCAGCTTAGGAGGGCGGCATGAAAAACTGTTTTTT	CASSLGGRHEKLFF
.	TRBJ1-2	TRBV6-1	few	TGTGCCAGCAGTTCCCCGGGGAGCTACACCTTC	CASSSPGSYTF
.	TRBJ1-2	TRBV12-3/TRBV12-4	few	TGTGCCAGCAGTTTGGCTGGGGGTAATCGCGGCTATGGCTACACCTTC	CASSLAGGNRGYGYTF
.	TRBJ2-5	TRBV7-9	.	TGTGCCAGCGCAACTTTTGCGGGGACGATGAAAGAGACCCAGTACTTC	CASATFAGTMKETQYF
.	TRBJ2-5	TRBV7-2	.	TGTGCCAGCAGCTTAGAAGCTACCCCCCGGGCCCAGTACTTC	CASSLEATPRAQYF
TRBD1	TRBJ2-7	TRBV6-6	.	TGTGCCAGCGGGAGAGGGGGCTCTATTTACGAGCAGTACTTC	CASGRGGSIYEQYF
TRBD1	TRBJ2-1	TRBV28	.	TGTGCCAGCAGTTCCGGGACAGTATACAATGAGCAGTTCTTC	CASSSGTVYNEQFF
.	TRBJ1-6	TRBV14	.	TGTGCCAGCAGCCAAGCCGGTTTCCAGCGAGCCCTCCACTTT	CASSQAGFQRALHF
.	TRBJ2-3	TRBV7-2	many	TGTGCCAGCAGCTTAGTCCCCAGGGGTACGCAGTATTTT	CASSLVPRGTQYF
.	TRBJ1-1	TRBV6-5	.	TGTGCCAGCAGTTACTCGTCAGGCGAGGCGAACACTGAAGCTTTCTTT	CASSYSSGEANTEAFF
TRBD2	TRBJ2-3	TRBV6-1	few	TGTGCCACCACTGGGGGGGGTAGCACAGATACGCAGTATTTT	CATTGGGSTDTQYF